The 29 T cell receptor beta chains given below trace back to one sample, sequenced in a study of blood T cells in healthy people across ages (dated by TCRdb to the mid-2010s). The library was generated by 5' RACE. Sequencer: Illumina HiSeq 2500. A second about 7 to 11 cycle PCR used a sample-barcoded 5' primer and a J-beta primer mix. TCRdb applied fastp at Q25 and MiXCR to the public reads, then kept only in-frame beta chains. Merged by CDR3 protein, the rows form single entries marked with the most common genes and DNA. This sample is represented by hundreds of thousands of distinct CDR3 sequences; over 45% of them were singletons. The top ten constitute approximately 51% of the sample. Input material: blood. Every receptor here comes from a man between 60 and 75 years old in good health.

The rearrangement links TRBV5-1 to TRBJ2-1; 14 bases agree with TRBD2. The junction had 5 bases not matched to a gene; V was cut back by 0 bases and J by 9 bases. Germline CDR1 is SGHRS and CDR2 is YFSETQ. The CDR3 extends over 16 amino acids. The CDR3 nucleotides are TGCGCCAGCAGCTTGGTCGGGACTAGCGGGAGAGGTGAGCAGTTCTTC. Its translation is CASSLVGTSGRGEQFF.

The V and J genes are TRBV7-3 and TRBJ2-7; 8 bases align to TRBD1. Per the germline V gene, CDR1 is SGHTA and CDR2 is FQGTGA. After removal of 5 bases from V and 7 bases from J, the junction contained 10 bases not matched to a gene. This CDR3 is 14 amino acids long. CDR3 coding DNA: TGTGCCAGCAGCGCAGACAGGGGCCGGGGGGAGCAGTACTTC. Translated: CASSADRGRGEQYF. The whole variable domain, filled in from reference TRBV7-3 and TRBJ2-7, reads GAGVSQTPSNKVTEKGKYVELRCDPISGHTALYWYRQSLGQGPEFLIYFQGTGAADDSGLPNDRFFAVRPEGSVSTLKIQRTERGDSAVYLCASSADRGRGEQYFGPGTRLTVT.

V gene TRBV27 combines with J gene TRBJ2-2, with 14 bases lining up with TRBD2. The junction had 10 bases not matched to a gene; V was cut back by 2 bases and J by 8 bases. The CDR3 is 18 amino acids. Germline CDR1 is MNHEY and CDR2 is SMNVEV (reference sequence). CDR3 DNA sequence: TGTGCCAGCAGTTTACAAGGGACTAGCGGGAGATTGCGTGGGGAGCTGTTTTTT. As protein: CASSLQGTSGRLRGELFF.

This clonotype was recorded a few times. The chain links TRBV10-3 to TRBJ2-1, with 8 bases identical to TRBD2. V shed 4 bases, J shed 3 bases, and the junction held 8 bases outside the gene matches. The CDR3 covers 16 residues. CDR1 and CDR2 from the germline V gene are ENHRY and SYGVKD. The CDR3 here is CAISGKLAENYNEQFF. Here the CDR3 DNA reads TGTGCCATCAGTGGGAAACTAGCGGAGAACTACAATGAGCAGTTCTTC.

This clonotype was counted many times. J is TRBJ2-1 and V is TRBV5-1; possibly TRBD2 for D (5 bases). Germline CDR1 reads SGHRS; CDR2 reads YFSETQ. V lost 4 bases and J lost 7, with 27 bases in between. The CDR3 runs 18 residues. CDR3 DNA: TGCGCCAGCAGCCCCTGGGGAGCTCGGCAATCCCTTAGGAATGAGCAGTTCTTC. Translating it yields CASSPWGARQSLRNEQFF. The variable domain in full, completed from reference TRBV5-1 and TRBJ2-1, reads KAGVTQTPRYLIKTRGQQVTLSCSPISGHRSVSWYQQTPGQGLQFLFEYFSETQRNKGNFPGRFSGRQFSNSRSEMNVSTLELGDSALYLCASSPWGARQSLRNEQFFGPGTRLTVL.

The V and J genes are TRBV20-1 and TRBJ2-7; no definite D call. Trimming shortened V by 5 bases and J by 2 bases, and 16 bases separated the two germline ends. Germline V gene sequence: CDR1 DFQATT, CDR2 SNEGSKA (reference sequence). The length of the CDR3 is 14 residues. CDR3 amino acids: CSAFDPSDPYEQYF. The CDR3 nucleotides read TGCAGTGCTTTCGACCCATCCGACCCCTACGAGCAGTACTTC.

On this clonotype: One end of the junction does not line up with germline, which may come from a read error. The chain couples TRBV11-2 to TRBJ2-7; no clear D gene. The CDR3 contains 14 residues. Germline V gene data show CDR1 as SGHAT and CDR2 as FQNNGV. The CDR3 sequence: CASSVERTAYEQYF. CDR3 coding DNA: TGTGCCAGCAGCGTAGAGCGCACCGCCTACGAGCAGTACTTC.

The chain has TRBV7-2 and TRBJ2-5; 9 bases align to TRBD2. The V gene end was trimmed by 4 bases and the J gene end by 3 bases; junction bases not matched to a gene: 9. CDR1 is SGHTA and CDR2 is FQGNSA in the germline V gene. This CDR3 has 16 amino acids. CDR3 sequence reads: CASSYRRLAEKETQYF. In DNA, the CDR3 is TGTGCCAGCAGCTATAGGAGACTAGCGGAAAAAGAGACCCAGTACTTC.

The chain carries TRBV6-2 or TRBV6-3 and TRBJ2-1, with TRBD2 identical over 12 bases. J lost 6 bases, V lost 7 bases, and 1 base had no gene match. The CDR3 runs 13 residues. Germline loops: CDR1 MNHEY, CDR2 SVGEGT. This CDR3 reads CASKTSGSNEQFF. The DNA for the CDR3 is TGTGCCAGCAAGACTAGCGGGAGCAATGAGCAGTTCTTC.

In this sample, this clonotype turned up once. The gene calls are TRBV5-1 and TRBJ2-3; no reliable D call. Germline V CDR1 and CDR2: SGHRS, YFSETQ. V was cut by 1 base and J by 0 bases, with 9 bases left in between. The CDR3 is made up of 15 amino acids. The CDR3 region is CASSLYSDSTDTQYF. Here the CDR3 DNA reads TGCGCCAGCAGCTTGTACTCAGACAGCACAGATACGCAGTATTTT.

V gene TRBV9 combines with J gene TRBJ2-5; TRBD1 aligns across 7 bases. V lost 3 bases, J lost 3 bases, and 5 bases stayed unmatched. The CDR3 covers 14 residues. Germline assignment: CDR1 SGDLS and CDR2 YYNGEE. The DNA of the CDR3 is TGTGCCAGCAGCGAAGGGACAGCTGAAGAGACCCAGTACTTC. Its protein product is CASSEGTAEETQYF.

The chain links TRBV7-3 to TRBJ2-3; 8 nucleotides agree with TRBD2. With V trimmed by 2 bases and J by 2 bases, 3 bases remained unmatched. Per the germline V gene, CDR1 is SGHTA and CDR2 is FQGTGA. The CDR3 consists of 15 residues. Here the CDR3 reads CASSLSSGYTDTQYF. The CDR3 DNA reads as TGTGCCAGCAGCTTATCTAGCGGGTACACAGATACGCAGTATTTT.

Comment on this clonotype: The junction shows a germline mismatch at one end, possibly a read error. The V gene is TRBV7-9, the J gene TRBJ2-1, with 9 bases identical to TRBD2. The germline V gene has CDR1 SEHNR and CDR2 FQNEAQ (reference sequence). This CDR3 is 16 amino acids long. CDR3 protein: CASSSRRLAAYNEQFF. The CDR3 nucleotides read TGCGCCAGCAGCAGCCGTAGACTAGCGGCATACAATGAGCAGTTCTTC.

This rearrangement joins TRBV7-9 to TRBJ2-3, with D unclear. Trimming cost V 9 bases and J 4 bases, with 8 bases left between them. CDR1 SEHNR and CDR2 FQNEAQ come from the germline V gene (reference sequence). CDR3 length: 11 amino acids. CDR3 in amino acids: CASAVADTQYF. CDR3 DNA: TGTGCCAGTGCGGTAGCAGATACGCAGTATTTT.

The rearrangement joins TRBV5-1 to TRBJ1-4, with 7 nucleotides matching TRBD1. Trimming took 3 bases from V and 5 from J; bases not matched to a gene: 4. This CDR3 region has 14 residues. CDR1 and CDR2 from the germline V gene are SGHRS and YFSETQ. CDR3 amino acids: CASSWGTVNEKLFF. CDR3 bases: TGCGCCAGCAGCTGGGGGACAGTCAATGAAAAACTGTTTTTT.

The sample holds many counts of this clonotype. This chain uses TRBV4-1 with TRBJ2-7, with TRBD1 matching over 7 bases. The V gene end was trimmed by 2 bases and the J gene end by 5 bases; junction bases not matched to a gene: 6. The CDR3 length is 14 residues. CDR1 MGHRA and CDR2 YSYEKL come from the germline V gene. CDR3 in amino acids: CASSQPTDRNEQYF. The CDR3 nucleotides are TGCGCCAGCAGCCAACCGACGGACAGGAACGAGCAGTACTTC.

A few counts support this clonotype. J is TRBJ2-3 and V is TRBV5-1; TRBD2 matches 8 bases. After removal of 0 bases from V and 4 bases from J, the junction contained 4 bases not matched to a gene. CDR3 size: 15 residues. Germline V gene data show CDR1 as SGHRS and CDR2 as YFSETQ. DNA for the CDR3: TGCGCCAGCAGCTTGGATACTAGCGGACCAGATACGCAGTATTTT. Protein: CASSLDTSGPDTQYF. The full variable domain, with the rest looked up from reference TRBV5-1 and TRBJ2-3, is KAGVTQTPRYLIKTRGQQVTLSCSPISGHRSVSWYQQTPGQGLQFLFEYFSETQRNKGNFPGRFSGRQFSNSRSEMNVSTLELGDSALYLCASSLDTSGPDTQYFGPGTRLTVL.

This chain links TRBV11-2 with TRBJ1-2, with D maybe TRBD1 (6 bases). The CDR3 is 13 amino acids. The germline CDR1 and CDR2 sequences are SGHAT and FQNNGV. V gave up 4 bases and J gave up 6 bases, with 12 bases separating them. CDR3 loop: CASSSEGEDGYTF. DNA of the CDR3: TGTGCCAGCAGCTCGGAGGGGGAAGATGGCTACACCTTC.

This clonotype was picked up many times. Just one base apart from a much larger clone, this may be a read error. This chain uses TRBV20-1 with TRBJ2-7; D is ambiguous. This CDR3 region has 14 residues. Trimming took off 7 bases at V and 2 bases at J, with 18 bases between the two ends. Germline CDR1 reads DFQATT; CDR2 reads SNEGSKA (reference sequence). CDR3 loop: CSVNAGPRPYEQYF. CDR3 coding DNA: TGCAGTGTTAATGCCGGACCCCGGCCCTACGAGCAGTACTTC.

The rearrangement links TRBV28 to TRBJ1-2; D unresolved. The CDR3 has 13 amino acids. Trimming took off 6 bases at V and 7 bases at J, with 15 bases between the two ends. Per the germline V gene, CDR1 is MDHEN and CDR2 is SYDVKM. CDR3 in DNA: TGTGCCAGCAGGGATATGGTGCTTATTGGCTACACCTTC. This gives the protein CASRDMVLIGYTF.

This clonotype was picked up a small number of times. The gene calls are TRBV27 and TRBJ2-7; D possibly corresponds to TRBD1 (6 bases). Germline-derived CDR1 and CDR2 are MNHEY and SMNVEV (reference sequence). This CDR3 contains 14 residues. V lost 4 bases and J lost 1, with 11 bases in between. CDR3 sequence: CASSSRTVSYEQYF. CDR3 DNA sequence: TGTGCCAGCAGTTCCCGGACAGTTTCCTACGAGCAGTACTTC.

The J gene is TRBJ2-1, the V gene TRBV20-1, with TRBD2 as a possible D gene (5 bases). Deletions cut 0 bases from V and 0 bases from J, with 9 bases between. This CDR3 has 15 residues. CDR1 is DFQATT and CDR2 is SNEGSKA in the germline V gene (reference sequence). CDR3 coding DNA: TGCAGTGCTAGAGACCAGCGGACCTCCTACAATGAGCAGTTCTTC. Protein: CSARDQRTSYNEQFF.

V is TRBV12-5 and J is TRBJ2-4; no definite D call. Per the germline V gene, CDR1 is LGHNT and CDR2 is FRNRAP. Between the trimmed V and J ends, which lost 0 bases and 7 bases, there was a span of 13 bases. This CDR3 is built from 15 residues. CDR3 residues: CASGLVTGSLNIQYF. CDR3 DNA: TGTGCTAGTGGTTTGGTAACCGGATCTTTGAACATTCAGTACTTC.

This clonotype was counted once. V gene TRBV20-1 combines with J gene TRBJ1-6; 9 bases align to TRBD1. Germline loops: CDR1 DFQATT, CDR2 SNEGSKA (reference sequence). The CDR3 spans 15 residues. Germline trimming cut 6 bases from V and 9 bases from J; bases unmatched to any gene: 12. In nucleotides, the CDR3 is TGCAGTGCCCAACCACAGGGGGCAAGGCCTTCACCCCTCCACTTT. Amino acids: CSAQPQGARPSPLHF.

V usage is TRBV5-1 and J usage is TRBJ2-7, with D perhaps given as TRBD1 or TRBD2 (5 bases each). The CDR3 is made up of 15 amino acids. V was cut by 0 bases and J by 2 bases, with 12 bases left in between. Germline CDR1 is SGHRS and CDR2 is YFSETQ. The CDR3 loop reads CASSLERGPTYEQYF. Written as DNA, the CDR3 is TGCGCCAGCAGCTTGGAACGGGGCCCAACCTACGAGCAGTACTTC.

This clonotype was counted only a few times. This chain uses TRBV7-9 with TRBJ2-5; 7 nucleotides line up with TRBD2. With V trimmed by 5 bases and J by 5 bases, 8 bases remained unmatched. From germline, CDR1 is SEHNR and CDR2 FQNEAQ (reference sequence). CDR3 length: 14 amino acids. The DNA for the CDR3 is TGTGCCAGCAGCCGGGGGGATAGTAGGGAGACCCAGTACTTC. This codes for CASSRGDSRETQYF.

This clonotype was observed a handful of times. CDR3 nucleotide sequence: TGTGCCAGCAGCAGCGGGATTGAGCAGTTCTTC. Protein product: CASSSGIEQFF. This chain joins TRBV12-3 or TRBV12-4 and TRBJ2-1, with TRBD2 matching 7 bases. V lost 6 bases, J lost 9 bases, and 2 bases stayed unmatched. The CDR3 covers 11 residues.

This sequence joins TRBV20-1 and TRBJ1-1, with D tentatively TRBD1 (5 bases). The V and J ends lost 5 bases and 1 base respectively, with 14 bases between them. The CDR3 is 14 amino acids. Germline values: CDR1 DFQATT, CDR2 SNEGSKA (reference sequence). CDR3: CSAPQRGWNTEAFF. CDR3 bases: TGCAGTGCTCCGCAGCGGGGGTGGAACACTGAAGCTTTCTTT.

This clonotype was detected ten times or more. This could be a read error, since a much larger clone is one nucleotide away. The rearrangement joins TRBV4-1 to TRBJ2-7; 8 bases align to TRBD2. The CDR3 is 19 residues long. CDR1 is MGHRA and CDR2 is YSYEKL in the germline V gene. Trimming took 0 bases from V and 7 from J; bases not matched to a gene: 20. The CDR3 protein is CASSQDLFGLAGRMSEQYF. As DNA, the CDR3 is TGCGCCAGCAGCCAAGATCTGTTCGGGCTAGCGGGCAGGATGAGTGAGCAGTACTTC.